The 18 T cell receptor beta chains listed next were all sequenced from one sample in a study of T cell clonality in common variable immunodeficiency. Using immunoSEQ multiplex PCR, the repertoire was profiled, and TCRdb retains in-frame clones only, with some absent. The data list 45,000 to 60,000 clones, none observed once; approximately 5.9% falls to the top ten. Material for sequencing was peripheral blood mononuclear cells. The receptors originated from a person between 18 and 75 years old in good health.

This clone has ten or more counts. The read ends 3 residues shy of where the CDR3 ends; the end is completed using the germline J gene. This chain links TRBV2 with TRBJ2-1, with 7 bases fitting TRBD2. Per germline, CDR1 SNHLY and CDR2 FYNNEI. The V gene end was trimmed by 8 bases and the J gene end by 0 bases; junction bases not matched to a gene: 10. This CDR3 has 16 amino acids. The covered CDR3 bases are TGTGCCAGCCTGCCGGCTAGCGGATCCTCCTACAATGAG. As protein: CASLPASGSSYNE. The full-length CDR3 reads as CASLPASGSSYNEQFF.

This clone was detected a few times. The CDR3 DNA, read in part, is TGTGCCAGTCAGACTACCGGGGTCGGGGAG. This translates into CASQTTGVGE. The whole CDR3 protein is CASQTTGVGELFF. The rearrangement links TRBV19 to TRBJ2-2; D perhaps matches TRBD2 (5 bases). The read terminates 3 residues before the CDR3 end, so the remaining end is supplied by the germline J gene. The CDR3 covers 13 residues. Germline V lookup: CDR1 LNHDA, CDR2 SQIVND (reference sequence). V was trimmed by 8 bases and J by 7 bases, leaving 14 bases between them.

In its sample, this clone was seen many times. The read stops 3 residues short of the end of the CDR3; the missing end is completed from the germline J gene. This sequence joins TRBV5-1 and TRBJ1-2; 7 positions match TRBD1. CDR1 and CDR2 from the germline V gene are SGHRS and YFSETQ. The junction had 6 bases not matched to a gene; V was cut back by 4 bases and J by 6 bases. The CDR3 runs to 13 residues. The sequenced part of the CDR3 DNA is TGCGCCAGCAGCGCATCCGGGACAGATGGC. Amino acid sequence: CASSASGTDG. The full CDR3 reads CASSASGTDGYTF.

This clone was found many times. Coverage ceases 3 residues before the CDR3 finishes, and the germline J gene fills in the end. The chain is built from TRBV2 and TRBJ1-5, with D possibly matching TRBD1 (5 bases). V was shortened by 1 base and J by 2 bases, with 9 bases between the two germline ends. The CDR3 runs 15 residues. Germline CDR1 SNHLY, CDR2 FYNNEI. The CDR3 protein is CASSEVGRGNQPQHF. CDR3 DNA (partial): TGTGCCAGCAGTGAAGTCGGCAGGGGCAATCAGCCC.

This clone was found many times. The CDR3 extends 3 residues past the end of the read, so its final part is completed from the germline J gene. This chain uses TRBV20-1 with TRBJ2-5; TRBD2 aligns across 8 bases. Trimming took 0 bases from V and 5 from J; bases not matched to a gene: 11. This CDR3 contains 16 residues. The V gene's germline CDR1 is DFQATT and CDR2 SNEGSKA (reference sequence). The CDR3 here is CSARDPKRGGVETQYF. CDR3 DNA (partial): TGCAGTGCTAGAGATCCAAAACGGGGGGGCGTGGAGACC.

This clone was observed many times. The DNA ends 3 residues before the CDR3 does, and the rest of the CDR3 is filled in from the germline J gene. V usage is TRBV5-1 and J usage is TRBJ2-3, with 8 bases lining up with TRBD2. Per germline, CDR1 SGHRS and CDR2 YFSETQ. The CDR3 has 17 amino acids. The CDR3 spells CASSALPGAGGEETQYF. The covered CDR3 bases are TGCGCCAGCAGCGCATTACCCGGGGCGGGGGGTGAAGAGACG.

With regard to this clone: The CDR3 end falls 3 residues outside the read, so it is completed with the germline J gene. This chain links TRBV19 with TRBJ2-2, with 8 bases that match TRBD1. Germline assignment: CDR1 LNHDA and CDR2 SQIVND (reference sequence). This CDR3 has 14 residues. CDR3 loop: CASGDRTTNEKLFF. The sequenced CDR3 bases are TGTGCCAGTGGGGACAGGACAACTAATGAAAAG.

In its sample, this clone was seen a few times. The read comes to an end 3 residues before the CDR3 does, leaving the germline J gene to fill in the end. The genes are TRBV20-1 and TRBJ2-7; perhaps TRBD2 as D (5 bases). Germline V gives CDR1 DFQATT, CDR2 SNEGSKA (reference sequence). The CDR3 contains 14 residues. Trimming left V 0 bases short and J 2 bases short, with 11 bases between. CDR3 sequence: CSARDSRTAYEQYF. The part of the CDR3 DNA that was read is TGCAGTGCTAGAGATTCCCGGACTGCCTACGAG.

This clone showed up many times. The CDR3 protein is CAIKDRGEQFF. CDR3 DNA, as far as it was read: TGTGCCATCAAAGATAGGGGTGAG. V is TRBV10-3 and J is TRBJ2-1, with TRBD1 as a possible D gene (5 bases). The read comes to an end 3 residues before the CDR3 does, leaving the germline J gene to fill in the end. CDR1 and CDR2 (germline): ENHRY, SYGVKD. Trimming cost V 7 bases and J 9 bases, with 10 bases left between them. The length of the CDR3 is 11 residues.

Many counts were recorded for this clone. Sequencing ends 3 residues short of the CDR3 end; the germline J gene provides the rest. The chain carries TRBV15 and TRBJ2-6; unclear D gene. CDR1 is LNHNV and CDR2 is YYDKDF in the germline V gene (reference sequence). Trimming left V 0 bases short and J 0 bases short, with 9 bases between. The CDR3 covers 17 residues. The CDR3 loop is CATSREGSGSGANVLTF. The sequenced part of the CDR3 DNA is TGTGCCACCAGCAGAGAGGGTTCAGGCTCTGGGGCCAACGTC.

Ten or more counts support this clone. The sequenced fragment ends 3 residues before the CDR3 boundary, so the rest is inferred from the germline J gene. The chain links TRBV11-2 to TRBJ2-7; 10 bases are a match to TRBD1. Germline CDR1 reads SGHAT; CDR2 reads FQNNGV. With 3 bases clipped from V and 4 bases from J, the junction kept 3 bases outside the gene matches. The CDR3 is 14 residues long. The covered CDR3 bases are TGTGCCAGCAGCTTCGACAGGGGGCAGTACGAG. It specifies CASSFDRGQYE. The entire CDR3 sequence reads CASSFDRGQYEQYF. Full variable domain (rest looked up from reference TRBV11-2 and TRBJ2-7): EAGVAQSPRYKIIEKRQSVAFWCNPISGHATLYWYQQILGQGPKLLIQFQNNGVVDDSQLPKDRFSAERLKGVDSTLKIQPAKLEDSAVYLCASSFDRGQYEQYFGPGTRLTVT.

This clone was seen repeatedly, ten times or more. The CDR3 bases that were read are TGTGCCAGCAGTGCGGGACAGGGACACAATCAGCCC. Its translation: CASSAGQGHNQP. The full CDR3 reads CASSAGQGHNQPQHF. The V and J genes are TRBV2 and TRBJ1-5, with 9 bases identical to TRBD1. The CDR3 end falls 3 residues outside the read, so it is completed with the germline J gene. Germline CDR1 is SNHLY and CDR2 is FYNNEI. This CDR3 region has 15 residues. V shed 4 bases, J shed 3 bases, and the junction held 4 bases outside the gene matches. The variable domain in full, with the rest retrieved from reference TRBV2 and TRBJ1-5, is EPEVTQTPSHQVTQMGQEVILRCVPISNHLYFYWYRQILGQKVEFLVSFYNNEISEKSEIFDDQFSVERPDGSNFTLKIRSTKLEDSAMYFCASSAGQGHNQPQHFGDGTRLSIL.

This clone was seen more than once but under ten times. With the read ending 3 residues before the CDR3 end, the germline J gene is used to fill in that end. The genes are TRBV2 and TRBJ2-1; TRBD2 might be the D (5 bases). The CDR3 length is 14 residues. V was shortened by 4 bases and J by 6 bases, with 13 bases between the two germline ends. Germline-derived CDR1 and CDR2 are SNHLY and FYNNEI. Here the CDR3 reads CASSAQLVINEQFF. The sequenced part of the CDR3 DNA is TGTGCCAGCAGTGCCCAACTAGTTATCAATGAG.

This clone was recorded many times. Sequencing ends 3 residues short of the CDR3 end; the germline J gene provides the rest. This rearrangement joins TRBV19 to TRBJ2-7, with 8 bases matching TRBD1. This CDR3 spans 15 amino acids. CDR1 is LNHDA, CDR2 SQIVND, per germline (reference sequence). After removal of 3 bases from V and 3 bases from J, the junction contained 7 bases not matched to a gene. CDR3 in amino acids: CASSMGTGQGYEQYF. The CDR3 bases that were read are TGTGCCAGTAGTATGGGGACAGGTCAGGGCTACGAG.

This clone was seen repeatedly, ten times or more. The read is 3 residues too short to cover the CDR3 end, so that end is filled in from the germline J gene. V and J are TRBV5-6 and TRBJ2-3, with TRBD2 matching over 8 bases. Looked up from germline, CDR1 is SGHDT and CDR2 is YYEEEE. V dropped 4 bases and J dropped 2; count of bases not matched to a gene: 6. The CDR3 is 15 amino acids. The DNA read from the CDR3 is TGTGCCAGCAGCCCAACTAGCGGAACCACAGATACG. This sequence encodes CASSPTSGTTDT. The whole CDR3 sequence is CASSPTSGTTDTQYF.

Many counts were recorded for this clone. Coverage ceases 3 residues before the CDR3 finishes, and the germline J gene fills in the end. The chain recombines TRBV13 with TRBJ2-2; weak D call: TRBD1 (6 bases). Germline V lookup: CDR1 PRHDT, CDR2 FYEKMQ (reference sequence). The germline V and J ends were trimmed by 0 bases and 6 bases, with 8 bases remaining between them. The CDR3 totals 14 residues. The chain's CDR3 is CASSLGQGPGELFF. The CDR3 DNA, read in part, is TGTGCCAGCAGCTTAGGACAGGGCCCCGGGGAG.

Here the CDR3 reads CASRGTGIGTSNQPQHF. The covered CDR3 bases are TGTGCCAGCAGGGGGACAGGGATTGGGACTAGCAATCAGCCC. The chain carries TRBV2 and TRBJ1-5; TRBD1 matches at 9 bases. From the germline J gene comes the end of the CDR3, since the read stops 3 residues before it. V gave up 6 bases and J gave up 0 bases; unmatched junction bases: 9. The CDR3 spans 17 residues. Per germline, CDR1 SNHLY and CDR2 FYNNEI.

This clone was detected ten times or more. The covered CDR3 bases are TGTGCCAGCAGCTTAGAACACCGGGGCGGGGCTGGC. Translation gives CASSLEHRGGAG. The full CDR3 reads CASSLEHRGGAGYTF. The V gene is TRBV11-3, the J gene TRBJ1-2; D is perhaps TRBD1 (5 bases). Sequencing ends 3 residues short of the CDR3 end; the germline J gene provides the rest. Trimming left V 0 bases short and J 7 bases short, with 15 bases between. Looked up from germline, CDR1 is SGHNT and CDR2 is YENEEA. This CDR3 contains 15 residues.